What follows are 19 T cell receptor beta chains derived from one specimen sequenced in a study of cytomegalovirus exposure and HLA in healthy donors. Sequencing was performed with immunoSEQ multiplex PCR; in TCRdb, only in-frame clones are kept and a portion is missing. Of 220,000 or so clones listed, around nine tenths are singletons. Sequenced sample: PBMCs. The receptors stem from a woman aged 18 to 35 in good health and CMV-seropositive.

This chain links TRBV30 with TRBJ1-2; D unclear. This CDR3 is 16 amino acids long. Trimming left V 0 bases short and J 3 bases short, with 17 bases between. Germline V gives CDR1 GTSNPN, CDR2 SVGIG (reference sequence). The CDR3 here is CAWSVPGSLHYYGYTF. DNA of the CDR3: TGTGCCTGGAGTGTACCGGGTTCCCTCCATTACTATGGCTACACCTTC.

This clone was seen a single time. The chain carries TRBV29-1 and TRBJ2-3; D perhaps matches TRBD2 (5 bases). V lost 4 bases to trimming and J lost 3 bases, with 8 bases between them. The CDR3 extends over 12 amino acids. From germline, CDR1 is SQVTM and CDR2 ANQGSEA. The CDR3 region is CSVVRGTDTQYF. CDR3 nucleotides: TGCAGCGTTGTCCGCGGGACAGATACGCAGTATTTT.

The chain employs TRBV27 and TRBJ2-5; the match to TRBD2 covers 12 bases. Germline CDR1 and CDR2: MNHEY and SMNVEV (reference sequence). Losses at the gene ends were 3 bases for V and 4 bases for J; bases not matched to a gene: 6. The CDR3 runs 16 residues. Here the CDR3 reads CASSFLAGGPVETQYF. CDR3 DNA sequence: TGTGCCAGCAGTTTCCTAGCGGGAGGGCCGGTAGAGACCCAGTACTTC.

The chain couples TRBV28 to TRBJ2-2; perhaps TRBD2 as D (5 bases). Deletions cut 6 bases from V and 1 base from J, with 9 bases between. The CDR3 length is 14 residues. Germline CDR1 and CDR2: MDHEN and SYDVKM. The CDR3 DNA follows: TGTGCCAGCAGCATAGCGCGGAACACCGGGGAGCTGTTTTTT. Translated, it gives CASSIARNTGELFF.

This sequence joins TRBV7-9 and TRBJ2-7; 7 bases align to TRBD2. V gave up 0 bases and J gave up 7 bases; unmatched junction bases: 12. The germline V gene encodes CDR1 SEHNR and CDR2 FQNEAQ (reference sequence). There are 16 residues in the CDR3. Written as DNA, the CDR3 is TGTGCCAGCAGCTTAGCCACAGGAGATAGGACTAGAGAGCAGTACTTC. Translation gives CASSLATGDRTREQYF.

The chain is built from TRBV28 and TRBJ1-2; D is perhaps TRBD1 (6 bases). The ends were cut back, 6 bases at V and 11 bases at J, with 19 bases in the middle. This CDR3 comprises 13 residues. CDR1 is MDHEN, CDR2 SYDVKM, per germline. For the CDR3, the DNA is TGTGCCAGCAGCCCCCGGGCGAAGGGGGGGTACACCTTC. It codes for CASSPRAKGGYTF.

This clone was recorded once. This chain uses TRBV30 with TRBJ1-1, with D possibly TRBD1 on 6 matching bases. The V end lost 5 bases, the J end lost 3 bases, and 7 bases lay between the germline ends. Germline-derived CDR1 and CDR2 are GTSNPN and SVGIG (reference sequence). This CDR3 comprises 11 residues. DNA of the CDR3: TGTGCCTGGGGGGGCGACACTGAAGCTTTCTTT. Translation: CAWGGDTEAFF.

The rearrangement uses TRBV12-5 and TRBJ1-5; the D is unclear. V lost 2 bases to trimming and J lost 3 bases, with 14 bases between them. CDR1 LGHNT and CDR2 FRNRAP come from the germline V gene. This CDR3 comprises 16 residues. CDR3 residues: CASGLFGESNNQPQHF. As DNA, the CDR3 is TGTGCTAGTGGTTTGTTCGGGGAAAGTAACAATCAGCCCCAGCATTTT.

CDR3 region: CASSPGTGLSQPQHF. CDR3 nucleotide sequence: TGTGCCAGCAGTCCAGGGACAGGGCTGAGTCAGCCCCAGCATTTT. This chain joins TRBV27 and TRBJ1-5, with 9 bases matching TRBD1. The CDR3 sequence is 15 residues long. Trimming took 5 bases from V and 6 from J; bases not matched to a gene: 8. From germline, CDR1 is MNHEY and CDR2 SMNVEV (reference sequence).

In its sample, this clone was seen once. V and J are TRBV28 and TRBJ2-7; D is perhaps TRBD2 (5 bases). The germline V and J ends were trimmed by 9 bases and 7 bases, with 22 bases remaining between them. CDR1 MDHEN and CDR2 SYDVKM come from the germline V gene. The CDR3 contains 14 residues. This CDR3 reads CASHLGEDYGEQYF. The CDR3 DNA reads TGTGCCAGTCATCTTGGGGAAGACTACGGGGAGCAGTACTTC.

V gene TRBV10-1 combines with J gene TRBJ2-7; 7 bases align to TRBD1. The CDR3 has 15 residues. Germline trimming cut 2 bases from V and 3 bases from J; bases unmatched to any gene: 7. The germline gives CDR1 WNHNN, CDR2 SYGVQD (reference sequence). This CDR3 reads CASSEPGQSYYEQYF. The DNA for the CDR3 is TGCGCCAGCAGTGAGCCGGGACAGTCGTACTACGAGCAGTACTTC.

The V call is TRBV5-3, the J call TRBJ1-1; tentative D call: TRBD1 (5 bases). TRBV5-3 is placed among ORFs of uncertain function. Between the trimmed V and J ends, which lost 4 bases and 4 bases, there was a span of 23 bases. This CDR3 region has 17 residues. DNA for the CDR3: TGTGCCAGAAGCGGCAACCGGGACTCACGCCGGGGCACTGAAGCTTTCTTT. It codes for CARSGNRDSRRGTEAFF.

V gene TRBV28 combines with J gene TRBJ2-7, with D possibly TRBD1 on 7 matching bases. CDR1 and CDR2 (germline): MDHEN, SYDVKM. Trimming removed 6 bases from V and 4 bases from J, with 22 bases in between. The CDR3 consists of 16 residues. This chain's CDR3 is CASSRGQRVTLYEQYF. For the CDR3, the DNA is TGTGCCAGCAGCCGGGGACAGCGGGTTACACTTTACGAGCAGTACTTC.

This clone was picked up a small number of times. The V gene is TRBV4-2, the J gene TRBJ2-7; D not resolved. Per the germline V gene, CDR1 is LGHNA and CDR2 is YNFKEQ. The V and J ends lost 0 bases and 0 bases respectively, with 6 bases between them. The CDR3 is 14 amino acids. The CDR3 sequence is CASSQERSSYEQYF. As DNA, the CDR3 is TGTGCCAGCAGCCAAGAGCGGAGCTCCTACGAGCAGTACTTC.

V gene TRBV19 combines with J gene TRBJ2-1; the D is unclear. This CDR3 comprises 11 residues. V was trimmed by 5 bases and J by 10 bases, leaving 9 bases between them. The germline gives CDR1 LNHDA, CDR2 SQIVND (reference sequence). This chain's CDR3 is CASSLGPEQFF. In nucleotides, the CDR3 is TGTGCCAGTAGTTTGGGCCCCGAGCAGTTCTTC.

This clone was counted a few times. The chain couples TRBV29-1 to TRBJ2-2, with a possible D match to TRBD1 (6 bases). CDR1 is SQVTM and CDR2 is ANQGSEA in the germline V gene. The CDR3 runs to 16 residues. V lost 5 bases, J lost 3 bases, and 19 bases lay in between. The CDR3 DNA reads as TGCAGCGTTACCTCTGGGCAGGGGCTGGACACCGGGGAGCTGTTTTTT. It is translated as CSVTSGQGLDTGELFF.

The V call is TRBV7-9, the J call TRBJ1-2; 9 nucleotides line up with TRBD1. J lost 8 bases, V lost 3 bases, and 7 bases had no gene match. The CDR3 loop spans 14 amino acids. Germline CDR1 reads SEHNR; CDR2 reads FQNEAQ (reference sequence). CDR3 DNA: TGTGCCAGCAGCTTGGGGACAGGGCTGGAGGGCTACACCTTC. As protein: CASSLGTGLEGYTF.

This chain uses TRBV5-1 with TRBJ1-1, with D tentatively TRBD1 (6 bases). The germline V gene encodes CDR1 SGHRS and CDR2 YFSETQ. Trimming stripped 0 bases from V and 6 bases from J, with 12 bases between. The CDR3 is made up of 14 amino acids. The DNA for the CDR3 is TGCGCCAGCAGCTTGGTGGGGGGGCAGTCTGAAGCTTTCTTT. Translated: CASSLVGGQSEAFF.

The gene calls are TRBV11-2 and TRBJ2-5; D not resolved. CDR1 and CDR2 (germline): SGHAT, FQNNGV. The CDR3 runs to 14 residues. V lost 1 base and J 5 bases, leaving 11 bases between the germline ends. The CDR3 region has the DNA TGTGCCAGCAGCTTAGTGACGCCCAGGGAGACCCAGTACTTC. Its protein is CASSLVTPRETQYF.